These T cell receptor beta chains were read from a single sample in a study of cytomegalovirus exposure and HLA in healthy donors. TCRdb's table, derived via immunoSEQ multiplex PCR, lists solely in-frame clones and lacks some. The sample holds tens of thousands of clones, about 77% seen once. Sequenced sample: PBMCs. The origin of the receptors is a male donor in good health and CMV-seropositive. Each CDR3 is given with its conserved first and last residue. The D gene is left open where the match is weak. For some rows the clone size is stated as once, few or many, or as a class when expanded; others skip it.

clone size	D gene	V gene	J gene	CDR3 protein	CDR3 DNA
NA	NA	TRBV19	TRBJ2-1	CASSNRVQSYNEQFF	TGTGCCAGTAGTAACAGGGTCCAATCTTACAATGAGCAGTTCTTC
NA	NA	TRBV9	TRBJ2-6	CASTQGSGANVLTF	TGTGCCAGCACCCAGGGTTCCGGGGCCAACGTCCTGACTTTC
NA	TRBD2	TRBV4-1	TRBJ2-3	CASSQPTSGSRTDTQYF	TGCGCCAGCAGCCAGCCCACTAGCGGGTCTCGCACAGATACGCAGTATTTT
NA	NA	TRBV6-1	TRBJ1-1	CASSVFTGIGTEAFF	TGTGCCAGCAGTGTCTTTACGGGGATTGGAACTGAAGCTTTCTTT
NA	NA	TRBV7-9	TRBJ2-1	CASSLIDRVVYNEQFF	TGTGCCAGCAGCTTAATAGACCGGGTGGTATACAATGAGCAGTTCTTC
NA	TRBD2	TRBV5-1	TRBJ2-1	CASSPGSGRVSYNEQFF	TGCGCCAGCAGCCCTGGCAGCGGGAGGGTCTCCTACAATGAGCAGTTCTTC
NA	TRBD1	TRBV7-2	TRBJ2-1	CASSATGTGAYNEQFF	TGTGCCAGCAGCGCGACCGGGACAGGGGCATACAATGAGCAGTTCTTC
NA	TRBD2	TRBV14	TRBJ2-1	CASSQGLAADYNEQFF	TGTGCCAGCAGCCAAGGACTAGCGGCTGATTACAATGAGCAGTTCTTC
NA	TRBD1	TRBV7-3	TRBJ2-7	CASSPGTGNGEQYF	TGTGCCAGCAGCCCGGGGACAGGGAATGGGGAGCAGTACTTC
few	NA	TRBV4-1	TRBJ2-7	CASSQPGRSYEQYF	TGCGCCAGCAGCCAACCCGGGAGATCCTACGAGCAGTACTTC
NA	TRBD1	TRBV6-6	TRBJ2-1	CASTDPPGQGAYEQFF	TGTGCCAGCACCGACCCGCCGGGACAGGGGGCCTATGAGCAGTTCTTC
NA	TRBD2	TRBV5-1	TRBJ2-1	CASSPRREGPGNEQFF	TGCGCCAGCAGCCCCCGGCGGGAGGGCCCTGGAAATGAGCAGTTCTTC
once	TRBD2	TRBV7-2	TRBJ2-7	CASSLGQLAGEQYF	TGTGCCAGCAGCTTGGGACAACTAGCGGGCGAGCAGTACTTC
NA	TRBD2	TRBV29-1	TRBJ2-7	CSVEAGRAPYEQYF	TGCAGCGTTGAAGCCGGGAGGGCCCCCTACGAGCAGTACTTC
NA	TRBD2	TRBV5-6	TRBJ2-7	CASSSPGLVPHEQYF	TGTGCCAGCAGCTCACCGGGACTAGTCCCCCACGAGCAGTACTTC
NA	TRBD2	TRBV5-1	TRBJ2-7	CASSTFRLAGKRSSYEQYF	TGCGCCAGCAGCACCTTCCGACTAGCGGGTAAAAGGAGCTCCTACGAGCAGTACTTC
NA	NA	TRBV14	TRBJ1-2	CASSQVGQNGYTF	TGTGCCAGCAGCCAAGTAGGACAGAACGGCTACACCTTC
NA	NA	TRBV28	TRBJ1-5	CASTSGQTNQPQHF	TGTGCCAGCACGAGCGGACAGACAAATCAGCCCCAGCATTTT
NA	TRBD1	TRBV27	TRBJ2-2	CASSPTGGKYPGELFF	TGTGCCAGCAGTCCCACAGGGGGCAAATACCCGGGGGAGCTGTTTTTT
NA	NA	TRBV6-1	TRBJ2-1	CASRQGGANEQFF	TGTGCCAGCCGACAGGGCGGGGCCAATGAGCAGTTCTTC
NA	TRBD2	TRBV7-9	TRBJ2-1	CASSAGLAGVLEQFF	TGTGCCAGCAGCGCGGGACTAGCGGGAGTTCTTGAGCAGTTCTTC
NA	TRBD1	TRBV6-6	TRBJ1-5	CASRPRTGDVGPQHF	TGTGCCAGCAGGCCGCGAACAGGGGACGTCGGACCCCAGCATTTT
NA	TRBD2	TRBV25-1	TRBJ2-4	CASSEYGLAGAKNIQYF	TGTGCCAGCAGTGAATATGGGCTAGCGGGAGCCAAAAACATTCAGTACTTC
NA	TRBD1	TRBV28	TRBJ2-7	CASGTDIYEQYF	TGTGCCAGCGGGACAGATATCTACGAGCAGTACTTC
many	NA	TRBV28	TRBJ1-2	CASSSRQSNNYGYTF	TGTGCCAGCAGCTCCCGACAGTCAAACAACTATGGCTACACCTTC
NA	NA	TRBV25-1	TRBJ2-7	CASSEPGYYEQYF	TGTGCCAGCAGTGAACCGGGTTATTACGAGCAGTACTTC
NA	TRBD1	TRBV28	TRBJ1-5	CASSLDSGTGGAGNQPQHF	TGTGCCAGCAGTTTGGACTCCGGGACAGGGGGCGCGGGTAATCAGCCCCAGCATTTT
NA	TRBD1	TRBV15	TRBJ2-7	CATRRDLGQGSYEQYF	TGTGCCACCAGGAGGGATCTGGGACAGGGGTCCTACGAGCAGTACTTC
NA	NA	TRBV9	TRBJ2-2	CASSVGLASGTGELFF	TGTGCCAGCAGCGTAGGTCTGGCGTCGGGCACCGGGGAGCTGTTTTTT
NA	TRBD2	TRBV5-1	TRBJ2-7	CASSTGTSGGLEQYF	TGCGCCAGCAGCACAGGGACTAGCGGGGGCCTCGAGCAGTACTTC
large	NA	TRBV27	TRBJ1-5	CASSLSGRSGRGIWGSQHF	TGTGCCAGCAGTTTATCAGGGAGGTCTGGACGGGGGATTTGGGGGTCCCAGCATTTT
NA	TRBD1	TRBV6-1	TRBJ1-2	CASSVGTDFNTF	TGTGCCAGCAGTGTGGGGACAGACTTTAACACCTTC
NA	NA	TRBV27	TRBJ2-7	CASRKEGPLEQYF	TGTGCCAGCAGGAAGGAGGGACCCCTCGAGCAGTACTTC
NA	TRBD2	TRBV27	TRBJ2-7	CASNPTSGRPYEQYF	TGTGCCAGCAATCCCACTAGCGGGAGGCCCTACGAGCAGTACTTC
NA	TRBD1	TRBV4-1	TRBJ1-1	CASSYPSGQEEAFF	TGCGCCAGCAGCTATCCCTCTGGACAGGAAGAAGCTTTCTTT
NA	NA	TRBV6-5	TRBJ2-7	CASNWRGSYEQYF	TGTGCCAGCAACTGGCGGGGCTCCTACGAGCAGTACTTC
NA	NA	TRBV6-1	TRBJ1-1	CASSRLAEAFF	TGTGCCAGCAGCAGACTCGCTGAAGCTTTCTTT
few	NA	TRBV19	TRBJ1-1	CASTSVGGTEAFF	TGTGCCAGTACCTCCGTGGGGGGGACTGAAGCTTTCTTT
once	TRBD2	TRBV9	TRBJ2-1	CASGLSGNNEQFF	TGTGCCAGCGGACTCAGCGGGAACAATGAGCAGTTCTTC
NA	NA	TRBV12-2	TRBJ2-7	CASRLAYRGRERSSYEQYF	TGTGCAAGTCGCTTAGCATATCGCGGGAGGGAACGGAGCTCCTACGAGCAGTACTTC
NA	NA	TRBV29-1	TRBJ2-3	CSVRDSLTDTQYF	TGCAGCGTTCGTGACTCCCTCACAGATACGCAGTATTTT
NA	TRBD1	TRBV27	TRBJ1-1	CASSLARTGGTEAFF	TGTGCCAGCAGTTTAGCCCGGACAGGGGGCACTGAAGCTTTCTTT
NA	TRBD2	TRBV19	TRBJ2-5	CASSTRLAGVTLETQYF	TGTGCCAGTAGTACCAGACTAGCGGGAGTTACTTTGGAGACCCAGTACTTC
few	NA	TRBV4-3	TRBJ2-1	CASSQPQDFPYNEQFF	TGCGCCAGCAGCCAACCCCAGGATTTCCCTTACAATGAGCAGTTCTTC
NA	TRBD2	TRBV19	TRBJ2-5	CASSSIWVAGVGETQYF	TGTGCCAGTTCCAGTATATGGGTAGCGGGAGTTGGAGAGACCCAGTACTTC
NA	TRBD1	TRBV28	TRBJ2-5	CASSLRTGVAWRETQYF	TGTGCCAGCAGTTTACGGACAGGGGTTGCATGGAGGGAGACCCAGTACTTC
NA	TRBD2	TRBV4-1	TRBJ2-2	CASSQDLSAGVGELFF	TGCGCCAGCAGCCAAGATTTATCGGCGGGGGTCGGGGAGCTGTTTTTT
NA	TRBD1	TRBV9	TRBJ1-2	CASSSALQGASYGYTF	TGTGCCAGCAGCTCAGCTCTCCAGGGGGCCTCCTATGGCTACACCTTC
NA	NA	TRBV7-3	TRBJ2-1	CASSLSSMSDEQFF	TGTGCCAGCAGCCTCTCCTCTATGTCCGATGAGCAGTTCTTC
NA	NA	TRBV28	TRBJ2-5	CASSFWGGSETQYF	TGTGCCAGCAGTTTCTGGGGGGGCTCAGAGACCCAGTACTTC
few	TRBD1	TRBV10-3	TRBJ1-4	CAISGGTGDQLFF	TGTGCCATCAGTGGAGGGACAGGGGATCAACTGTTTTTT
NA	NA	TRBV7-9	TRBJ2-3	CASSLAQLVSCTDTQYF	TGTGCCAGCAGCTTAGCACAACTAGTTAGTTGCACAGATACGCAGTATTTT
NA	TRBD1	TRBV5-1	TRBJ2-7	CASSTGQVPYEQYF	TGCGCCAGCAGCACAGGACAGGTCCCCTACGAGCAGTACTTC
NA	TRBD2	TRBV9	TRBJ2-5	CASSVAASGSQETQYF	TGTGCCAGCAGCGTAGCGGCTAGCGGGAGCCAAGAGACCCAGTACTTC
NA	NA	TRBV25-1	TRBJ2-2	CASVGVGDTGELFF	TGTGCCAGCGTTGGTGTAGGGGACACCGGGGAGCTGTTTTTT